Shown below are 21 T cell receptor beta chains from a single sample sequenced in a study of blood T cell repertoires in COVID-19. Assay used: immunoSEQ multiplex PCR; TCRdb lists only in-frame clones, some missing. The top ten clones hold 7% to 10% of a sample with around 160,000 clones, 75% to 85% of them seen once. The material sequenced was peripheral blood. The receptors shown here come from a human donor with acute or convalescent COVID-19. The donor label of this sample is uncertain.

The chain has TRBV5-1 and TRBJ2-1; 8 nucleotides agree with TRBD2. Germline V gene data show CDR1 as SGHRS and CDR2 as YFSETQ. CDR3 length: 15 amino acids. Trimming took 0 bases from V and 5 from J; bases not matched to a gene: 4. The CDR3 here is CASSLGAGANNEQFF. The CDR3 nucleotides are TGCGCCAGCAGCTTGGGAGCGGGGGCTAACAATGAGCAGTTCTTC.

The CDR3: CAISDPDRGVMFF. CDR3 nucleotide sequence: TGTGCCATCAGTGATCCGGACAGGGGAGTAATGTTCTTC. This chain connects TRBV10-3 to TRBJ2-1, with 9 positions matching TRBD1. The CDR3 is 13 amino acids. Germline-derived CDR1 and CDR2 are ENHRY and SYGVKD. Unmatched junction bases numbered 9, after V lost 3 bases and J lost 15 bases.

The CDR3, as DNA: TGTGCCAGCAGCCCAGGAGGGGATAACGGGGAGCTGTTTTTT. Amino acid sequence: CASSPGGDNGELFF. The chain uses TRBV2 and TRBJ2-2, with TRBD2 as a possible D gene (6 bases). The CDR3 is 14 residues long. Trimming shortened V by 6 bases and J by 7 bases, and 15 bases separated the two germline ends. The germline V gene has CDR1 SNHLY and CDR2 FYNNEI.

J is TRBJ2-6 and V is TRBV30; 10 positions agree with TRBD1. There are 16 residues in the CDR3. V gave up 3 bases and J gave up 12 bases; unmatched junction bases: 14. Germline CDR1 and CDR2: GTSNPN and SVGIG (reference sequence). The CDR3 spells CAWSDKKTGGTAVLTF. DNA for the CDR3: TGTGCCTGGAGCGATAAAAAGACAGGGGGCACGGCCGTCCTGACTTTC.

This chain uses TRBV6-5 with TRBJ1-2, with TRBD1 as a possible D gene (6 bases). The CDR3 is 15 amino acids. Trimming cost V 4 bases and J 1 base, with 13 bases left between them. CDR1 and CDR2 from the germline V gene are MNHEY and SVGAGI. The CDR3 sequence is CASSFLQGFNYGYTF. The CDR3 bases are TGTGCCAGCAGTTTTTTACAGGGATTTAACTATGGCTACACCTTC.

The rearrangement uses TRBV7-8 and TRBJ2-6; possibly TRBD2 for D (5 bases). Germline loops: CDR1 SGHVS, CDR2 FQNEAQ. V was cut by 0 bases and J by 0 bases, with 24 bases left in between. The CDR3 consists of 22 residues. Written as DNA, the CDR3 is TGTGCCAGCAGCTTAGCGCATGGGAGCTCAAGTTCCCCGTTCTCTGGGGCCAACGTCCTGACTTTC. Translating it yields CASSLAHGSSSSPFSGANVLTF.

J is TRBJ2-2 and V is TRBV4-2, with 7 bases that match TRBD1. Germline assignment: CDR1 LGHNA and CDR2 YNFKEQ. This CDR3 has 16 amino acids. With 4 bases clipped from V and 3 bases from J, the junction kept 8 bases outside the gene matches. This CDR3 reads CASSRSGTEYTGELFF. Written as DNA, the CDR3 is TGTGCCAGCAGCCGGTCCGGGACAGAGTACACCGGGGAGCTGTTTTTT.

The chain recombines TRBV19 with TRBJ2-1, with 12 bases aligning to TRBD2. This CDR3 contains 15 residues. Germline-derived CDR1 and CDR2 are LNHDA and SQIVND (reference sequence). V lost 6 bases and J lost 9; bases outside the gene matches: 9. The CDR3 DNA follows: TGTGCCAGTAGGGGCCCTAGCGGGGGGGCGCCTGAGCAGTTCTTC. Protein sequence: CASRGPSGGAPEQFF.

This chain links TRBV5-5 with TRBJ2-4; D not resolved. V lost 0 bases to trimming and J lost 0 bases, with 7 bases between them. The CDR3 sequence is 15 residues long. The V gene's germline CDR1 is SGHKS and CDR2 YYEKEE (reference sequence). The CDR3: CASSLGTLAKNIQYF. The CDR3 DNA sequence: TGTGCCAGCAGCTTGGGAACTTTAGCCAAAAACATTCAGTACTTC.

The chain is built from TRBV24-1 and TRBJ2-1; 9 nucleotides match TRBD1. With 3 bases clipped from V and 8 bases from J, the junction kept 7 bases outside the gene matches. CDR3 length: 15 amino acids. The germline V gene encodes CDR1 KGHDR and CDR2 SFDVKD. The CDR3 DNA sequence: TGTGCCACCAGTGATGAATGGACAGGGGAGGATGAGCAGTTCTTC. Translated: CATSDEWTGEDEQFF.

This clone was observed a few times. The rearrangement links TRBV6-5 to TRBJ1-3; TRBD1 agrees at 7 bases. The trim removed 0 bases at V and 8 bases at J, leaving 7 bases unmatched. Germline loops: CDR1 MNHEY, CDR2 SVGAGI. CDR3 size: 15 residues. CDR3 residues: CASSYSRQGGYTIYF. The CDR3 DNA sequence: TGTGCCAGCAGTTACTCACGACAGGGAGGATACACCATATATTTT.

J is TRBJ1-1 and V is TRBV24-1, with TRBD1 as a possible D gene (5 bases). V was pared by 7 bases and J by 4 bases, with 12 bases between. The germline V gene encodes CDR1 KGHDR and CDR2 SFDVKD. CDR3 size: 13 residues. CDR3: CATRWGVATEAFF. In DNA form, the CDR3 reads TGTGCCACCAGATGGGGGGTTGCCACTGAAGCTTTCTTT.

The gene calls are TRBV5-1 and TRBJ2-2; 11 nucleotides line up with TRBD1. Per the germline V gene, CDR1 is SGHRS and CDR2 is YFSETQ. This CDR3 has 18 residues. V shed 4 bases, J shed 4 bases, and the junction held 12 bases outside the gene matches. The CDR3 DNA follows: TGCGCCAGCAGCATAACCTCCGGGACAGGGGGTATCACCGGGGAGCTGTTTTTT. Its translation is CASSITSGTGGITGELFF.

This chain uses TRBV7-8 with TRBJ2-1, with 7 positions matching TRBD2. CDR3 size: 15 residues. Germline assignment: CDR1 SGHVS and CDR2 FQNEAQ. With V trimmed by 3 bases and J by 9 bases, 11 bases remained unmatched. CDR3 loop: CASSFESGTNSEQFF. CDR3 nucleotides: TGTGCCAGCAGCTTCGAGTCCGGGACTAACAGTGAGCAGTTCTTC.

The count of this clone is one. The chain is built from TRBV7-8 and TRBJ1-5; D unclear. Trimming shortened V by 5 bases and J by 3 bases, and 11 bases separated the two germline ends. The CDR3 runs 14 residues. The germline V gene has CDR1 SGHVS and CDR2 FQNEAQ. CDR3 nucleotide sequence: TGTGCCAGCAGCCCCGGAGGTTACAATCAGCCCCAGCATTTT. This translates into CASSPGGYNQPQHF.

This rearrangement joins TRBV7-2 to TRBJ1-3; a weak D match, TRBD1 (6 bases). Trimming cost V 5 bases and J 4 bases, with 21 bases left between them. CDR1 and CDR2 from the germline V gene are SGHTA and FQGNSA. The CDR3 consists of 17 residues. CDR3 amino acids: CASSPPGGRIAGNTIYF. CDR3 DNA sequence: TGTGCCAGCAGCCCCCCGGGGGGCAGGATAGCAGGAAACACCATATATTTT.

The J gene is TRBJ1-1, the V gene TRBV7-9; D is perhaps TRBD1 (5 bases). CDR3 length: 16 amino acids. Germline values: CDR1 SEHNR, CDR2 FQNEAQ (reference sequence). V shed 5 bases and J shed 3 bases, with 19 bases lying between them. The CDR3 loop is CASSQYSGGLDTEAFF. For the CDR3, the DNA is TGTGCCAGCAGCCAATACTCGGGGGGGTTGGACACTGAAGCTTTCTTT.

The chain links TRBV5-1 to TRBJ1-2; 7 positions match TRBD1. The germline gives CDR1 SGHRS, CDR2 YFSETQ. Trimming took 4 bases from V and 3 from J; bases not matched to a gene: 12. The CDR3 totals 16 residues. DNA for the CDR3: TGCGCCAGCAGCCTCGCCCGGGACAGCGCTGACTATGGCTACACCTTC. This sequence encodes CASSLARDSADYGYTF.

Concerning this clone itself: Other DNA sequences in this sample translate to the same CDR3. CDR3: CASSDRGGQPQHF. As DNA, the CDR3 is TGTGCCAGCAGTGACAGGGGTGGTCAGCCCCAGCATTTT. The chain has TRBV27 and TRBJ1-5; 8 bases fit TRBD1. Germline V gives CDR1 MNHEY, CDR2 SMNVEV (reference sequence). The V gene end was trimmed by 5 bases and the J gene end by 6 bases; junction bases not matched to a gene: 3. The CDR3 totals 13 residues.

V is TRBV10-3 and J is TRBJ1-2; D not certain. Per germline, CDR1 ENHRY and CDR2 SYGVKD. The CDR3 loop spans 14 amino acids. Trimming took 0 bases from V and 8 from J, leaving 13 bases between them. The chain's CDR3 is CAISESRQVLGYTF. In DNA form, the CDR3 reads TGTGCCATCAGTGAGTCCCGGCAGGTTCTGGGCTACACCTTC.

This rearrangement joins TRBV27 to TRBJ1-5; the match to TRBD1 covers 8 bases. This CDR3 is 14 amino acids long. Germline V gene sequence: CDR1 MNHEY, CDR2 SMNVEV (reference sequence). The junction had 14 bases not matched to a gene; V was cut back by 8 bases and J by 11 bases. CDR3 loop: CASGLTGASGAQHF. DNA for the CDR3: TGTGCCAGCGGACTGACAGGGGCCTCGGGGGCCCAGCATTTT.